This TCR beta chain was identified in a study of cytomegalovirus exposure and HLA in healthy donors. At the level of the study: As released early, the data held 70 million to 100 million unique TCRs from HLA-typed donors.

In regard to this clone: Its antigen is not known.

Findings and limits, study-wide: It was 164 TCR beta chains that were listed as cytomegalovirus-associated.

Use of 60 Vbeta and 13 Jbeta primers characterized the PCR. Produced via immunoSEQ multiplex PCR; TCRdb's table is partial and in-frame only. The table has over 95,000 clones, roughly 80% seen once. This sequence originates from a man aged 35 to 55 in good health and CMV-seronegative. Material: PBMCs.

As DNA, the CDR3 is TGTGCCTCCGACAGGGCGTGGAGGACCGGGGAGCTGTTTTTT. This gives the protein CASDRAWRTGELFF. This rearrangement joins TRBV30 to TRBJ2-2; 7 bases are shared with TRBD1. V lost 7 bases and J lost 5; bases outside the gene matches: 10. This CDR3 spans 14 amino acids. Germline V gives CDR1 GTSNPN, CDR2 SVGIG (reference sequence).